Shown below are 17 T cell receptor beta chains from a single sample sequenced in a study of CD4+ T cells in melanoma. Measured with immunoSEQ multiplex PCR; TCRdb has only the in-frame clones, and not every one. This sample has more than 10,000 clones, with approximately 68% found just once. Material: cells from a culture (not recorded whether cultured in vitro). These receptors were collected from a human donor with melanoma.

The rearrangement links TRBV5-6 to TRBJ1-2, with a possible D match to TRBD1 (5 bases). The V end lost 6 bases, the J end lost 2 bases, and 29 bases lay between the germline ends. This CDR3 spans 19 amino acids. The germline CDR1 and CDR2 sequences are SGHDT and YYEEEE. The CDR3 reads CASKGDGAGFLNLNYGYTF. The CDR3 DNA follows: TGTGCCAGCAAGGGAGACGGGGCAGGGTTTCTTAACCTAAACTATGGCTACACCTTC.

The chain recombines TRBV5-8 with TRBJ2-3; no clear D. Germline CDR1 SGHTS, CDR2 YDEGEE. This CDR3 is 13 amino acids long. Trimming left V 1 base short and J 0 bases short, with 3 bases between. CDR3 sequence reads: CASSLPSTDTQYF. Written as DNA, the CDR3 is TGTGCCAGCAGCTTGCCGAGCACAGATACGCAGTATTTT.

This clone was seen only a few times. The V gene is TRBV10-3, the J gene TRBJ2-7; 11 bases map to TRBD1. The CDR3 spans 11 residues. Per germline, CDR1 ENHRY and CDR2 SYGVKD. J was trimmed by 11 bases and V by 4 bases; bases with no gene match: 1. The CDR3 nucleotides are TGTGCCATCAGTGGGGGACAGGGGGAGTACTTC. Its protein product is CAISGGQGEYF.

The chain uses TRBV2 and TRBJ2-5, with 7 bases matching TRBD1. The CDR3 is 13 residues long. From germline, CDR1 is SNHLY and CDR2 FYNNEI. The ends lost 10 bases at V and 5 bases at J; junction bases unmatched: 10. CDR3 region: CATNLQGYETQYF. In DNA form, the CDR3 reads TGTGCCACGAACCTACAGGGGTACGAGACCCAGTACTTC.

CDR3 bases: TGTGCCATTCGCGGGGATCCCTCCTACGAGCAGTACTTC. It translates to CAIRGDPSYEQYF. This chain connects TRBV6-1 to TRBJ2-7; D possibly corresponds to TRBD2 (6 bases). Trimming took 10 bases from V and 0 from J, leaving 13 bases between them. The CDR3 has 13 amino acids. Germline V gives CDR1 MNHNS, CDR2 SASEGT.

This clone showed up just a few times. Other DNA sequences in this sample translate to the same CDR3. The chain recombines TRBV2 with TRBJ2-7; tentative D call: TRBD2 (6 bases). The germline V gene has CDR1 SNHLY and CDR2 FYNNEI. This CDR3 comprises 14 residues. The V and J ends lost 4 bases and 3 bases respectively, with 13 bases between them. CDR3 DNA: TGTGCCAGCAGTGCAACGGGACTCGGCTACGAGCAGTACTTC. This sequence encodes CASSATGLGYEQYF. Based on the CDR3 plus reference TRBV2 and TRBJ2-7, the full variable domain is EPEVTQTPSHQVTQMGQEVILRCVPISNHLYFYWYRQILGQKVEFLVSFYNNEISEKSEIFDDQFSVERPDGSNFTLKIRSTKLEDSAMYFCASSATGLGYEQYFGPGTRLTVT.

V is TRBV7-3 and J is TRBJ1-2, with D maybe TRBD1 (6 bases). The CDR3 contains 14 residues. Trimming took 0 bases from V and 3 from J, leaving 8 bases between them. Germline V gene sequence: CDR1 SGHTA, CDR2 FQGTGA. The CDR3 here is CASSLTRGDYGYTF. The CDR3, as DNA: TGTGCCAGCAGCTTAACGAGGGGGGACTATGGCTACACCTTC. The whole variable domain, remainder taken from reference TRBV7-3 and TRBJ1-2, is GAGVSQTPSNKVTEKGKYVELRCDPISGHTALYWYRQSLGQGPEFLIYFQGTGAADDSGLPNDRFFAVRPEGSVSTLKIQRTERGDSAVYLCASSLTRGDYGYTFGSGTRLTVV.

The CDR3: CASSPVFGEDTGELFF. DNA for the CDR3: TGTGCCAGCAGCCCCGTCTTTGGTGAGGACACCGGGGAGCTGTTTTTT. The chain combines TRBV11-2 with TRBJ2-2; D call uncertain. Trimming took off 5 bases at V and 3 bases at J, with 16 bases between the two ends. The CDR3 covers 16 residues. The germline V gene encodes CDR1 SGHAT and CDR2 FQNNGV.

In nucleotides, the CDR3 is TGTGCCAGCAGTGTCCTAGAATCCCGTCGTAGTGAGCAGTTCTTC. Amino acids: CASSVLESRRSEQFF. The chain is built from TRBV2 and TRBJ2-1, with D hard to call. V dropped 4 bases and J dropped 9 bases, with 19 bases sitting between them. Looked up from germline, CDR1 is SNHLY and CDR2 is FYNNEI. The CDR3 covers 15 residues.

CDR3 sequence: CASSPRTSGDTDTQYF. DNA for the CDR3: TGTGCCAGCAGCCCACGGACTAGCGGAGACACAGATACGCAGTATTTT. The chain has TRBV5-5 and TRBJ2-3, with 10 bases lining up with TRBD2. Germline CDR1 is SGHKS and CDR2 is YYEKEE (reference sequence). This CDR3 contains 16 residues. Trimming took 4 bases from V and 2 from J; bases not matched to a gene: 7.

This clone was detected once. V gene TRBV29-1 combines with J gene TRBJ2-5; TRBD2 agrees at 10 bases. Unmatched junction bases numbered 4, after V lost 1 base and J lost 5 bases. Germline V gene lookup returns CDR1 SQVTM and CDR2 ANQGSEA. CDR3 size: 14 residues. CDR3 in amino acids: CSVEAPTSGETQYF. CDR3 sequence (DNA): TGCAGCGTTGAAGCTCCGACTAGCGGGGAGACCCAGTACTTC.

The genes are TRBV11-2 and TRBJ1-6, with D unresolved. This CDR3 has 14 residues. Germline V gives CDR1 SGHAT, CDR2 FQNNGV. V gave up 2 bases and J gave up 10 bases, with 12 bases separating them. CDR3: CASSLNLIGSPLHF. CDR3 sequence (DNA): TGTGCCAGCAGCTTAAACCTAATCGGGTCACCCCTCCACTTT.

The chain employs TRBV12-5 and TRBJ1-3; D might be TRBD1 (6 bases). The CDR3 runs 15 residues. CDR1 is LGHNT and CDR2 is FRNRAP in the germline V gene. Deletions cut 0 bases from V and 4 bases from J, with 10 bases between. The CDR3 here is CASGLVTGPGNTIYF. Here the CDR3 DNA reads TGTGCTAGTGGTTTGGTTACAGGGCCGGGAAACACCATATATTTT. The full variable domain, completed using reference TRBV12-5 and TRBJ1-3, is DARVTQTPRHKVTEMGQEVTMRCQPILGHNTVFWYRQTMMQGLELLAYFRNRAPLDDSGMPKDRFSAEMPDATLATLKIQPSEPRDSAVYFCASGLVTGPGNTIYFGEGSWLTVV.

The V gene is TRBV6-5, the J gene TRBJ2-7; D perhaps matches TRBD2 (5 bases). CDR3 length equals 14 residues. CDR1 MNHEY and CDR2 SVGAGI come from the germline V gene. Trimming left V 2 bases short and J 1 base short, with 9 bases between. CDR3 region: CASSYPDFSYEQYF. Here the CDR3 DNA reads TGTGCCAGCAGTTACCCGGACTTTTCCTACGAGCAGTACTTC.

This rearrangement joins TRBV6-1 to TRBJ1-2, with unresolved D. V lost 1 base, J lost 4 bases, and 10 bases lay in between. The CDR3 covers 14 residues. Germline values: CDR1 MNHNS, CDR2 SASEGT. The CDR3: CASSEGPQVYGYTF. The CDR3 nucleotides are TGTGCCAGCAGTGAAGGTCCTCAAGTCTATGGCTACACCTTC.

The V gene is TRBV13, the J gene TRBJ1-1; perhaps TRBD1 as D (6 bases). CDR1 PRHDT and CDR2 FYEKMQ come from the germline V gene (reference sequence). The CDR3 length is 15 residues. V dropped 4 bases and J dropped 5 bases, with 17 bases sitting between them. For the CDR3, the DNA is TGTGCCAGCAGCTCTACCCGTCCAGGGGATACTGAAGCTTTCTTT. Its translation: CASSSTRPGDTEAFF.

The chain uses TRBV5-1 and TRBJ2-1, with TRBD1 identical over 9 bases. Unmatched junction bases numbered 7, after V lost 5 bases and J lost 7 bases. Germline CDR1 and CDR2: SGHRS and YFSETQ. There are 14 residues in the CDR3. The CDR3 here is CASSSTGTGNEQFF. The CDR3 bases are TGCGCCAGCAGTTCAACCGGGACAGGGAATGAGCAGTTCTTC.